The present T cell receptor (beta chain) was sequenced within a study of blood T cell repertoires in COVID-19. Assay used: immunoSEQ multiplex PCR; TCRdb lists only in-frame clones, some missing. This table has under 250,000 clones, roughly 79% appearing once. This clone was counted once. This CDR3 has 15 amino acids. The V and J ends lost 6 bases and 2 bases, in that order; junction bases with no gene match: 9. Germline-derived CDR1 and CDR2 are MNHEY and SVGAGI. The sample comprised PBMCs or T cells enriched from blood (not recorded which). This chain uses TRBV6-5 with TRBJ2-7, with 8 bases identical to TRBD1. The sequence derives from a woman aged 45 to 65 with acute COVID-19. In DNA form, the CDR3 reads TGTGCCAGCAGCGCAACCGGGACAGGAGCCTACGAGCAGTACTTC. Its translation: CASSATGTGAYEQYF.